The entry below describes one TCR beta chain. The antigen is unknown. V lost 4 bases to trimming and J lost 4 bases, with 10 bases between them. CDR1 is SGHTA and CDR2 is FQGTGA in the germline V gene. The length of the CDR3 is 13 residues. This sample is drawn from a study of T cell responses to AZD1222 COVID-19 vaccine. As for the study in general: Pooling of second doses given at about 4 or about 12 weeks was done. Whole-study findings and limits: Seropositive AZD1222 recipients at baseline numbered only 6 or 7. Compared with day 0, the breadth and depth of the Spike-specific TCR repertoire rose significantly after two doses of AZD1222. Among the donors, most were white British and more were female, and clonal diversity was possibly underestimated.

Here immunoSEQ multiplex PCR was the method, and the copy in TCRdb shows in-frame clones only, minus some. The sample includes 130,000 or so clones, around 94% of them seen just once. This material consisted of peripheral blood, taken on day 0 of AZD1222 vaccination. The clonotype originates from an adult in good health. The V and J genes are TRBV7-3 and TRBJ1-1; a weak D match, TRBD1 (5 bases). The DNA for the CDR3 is TGTGCCAGCAGCTCGGGACCCCTCACTGAAGCTTTCTTT. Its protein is CASSSGPLTEAFF. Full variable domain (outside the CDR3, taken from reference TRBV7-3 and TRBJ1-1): GAGVSQTPSNKVTEKGKYVELRCDPISGHTALYWYRQSLGQGPEFLIYFQGTGAADDSGLPNDRFFAVRPEGSVSTLKIQRTERGDSAVYLCASSSGPLTEAFFGQGTRLTVV.